This entry lists 30 T cell receptor beta chains sequenced from one sample in a study of human T cells and chemical hapten exposure. Time point reported: pre-sensitization, week 0. This sample's treatment: therapeutic diphenylcyclopropenone sensitization with weekly scalp DPC. Each CDR3 protein is one row after TCRdb ran MiXCR on the RACE reads. The sample has approximately 260,000 distinct CDR3 sequences, about 7.7% seen once. The sample was whole blood, taken in connection with sensitization to the hapten diphenylcyclopropenone (DPC). Receptors originate from a man aged 18 to 29 with alopecia areata. Some clones in this sample may be carry-over from other donors' samples.

This clonotype has more than one count but fewer than ten. The V and J genes are TRBV3-1 and TRBJ2-1; TRBD1 aligns across 9 bases. Germline trimming cut 3 bases from V and 15 bases from J; bases unmatched to any gene: 9. Germline V gives CDR1 LGHDT, CDR2 YNNKEL (reference sequence). This CDR3 region has 13 residues. The DNA of the CDR3 is TGTGCCAGCAGCCAGGGACAGGGTCTTATTACGTTCTTC. Protein: CASSQGQGLITFF.

The chain has TRBV6-2 or TRBV6-3 and TRBJ1-2; D is uncertain. CDR1 MNHEY and CDR2 SVGEGT come from the germline V gene. The V gene lost 2 bases and the J gene lost 7 bases, with 8 bases spanning the gap. The CDR3 has 12 residues. The CDR3 DNA is TGTGCCAGCAGTTACGGGCAGGCTGGCTACACCTTC. It translates to CASSYGQAGYTF.

The sample holds many counts of this clonotype. This chain uses TRBV27 with TRBJ2-6; no reliable D call. The CDR3 has 15 amino acids. Germline CDR1 is MNHEY and CDR2 is SMNVEV (reference sequence). Trimming took 5 bases from V and 0 from J, leaving 8 bases between them. The CDR3 DNA reads as TGTGCCAGCAGTGGACGGATCTCTGGGGCCAACGTCCTGACTTTC. Encoded protein: CASSGRISGANVLTF.

This clonotype was recorded many times. The CDR3 region is CASSSTALAQYF. The DNA of the CDR3 is TGTGCCAGCAGCTCTACCGCGTTGGCCCAGTACTTC. J is TRBJ2-5 and V is TRBV7-9; D unresolved. V shed 4 bases and J shed 9 bases, with 12 bases lying between them. The length of the CDR3 is 12 residues. CDR1 SEHNR and CDR2 FQNEAQ come from the germline V gene (reference sequence).

The chain recombines TRBV28 with TRBJ2-6; possible D gene TRBD1, 5 bases. V was trimmed by 7 bases and J by 0 bases, leaving 7 bases between them. CDR1 is MDHEN and CDR2 is SYDVKM in the germline V gene. The CDR3 has 14 amino acids. CDR3 in DNA: TGTGCCAGCAATGGGGCCTCTGGGGCCAACGTCCTGACTTTC. Translated: CASNGASGANVLTF.

This clonotype was detected only a few times. The chain uses TRBV10-3 and TRBJ1-5, with TRBD1 identical over 7 bases. The CDR3 is made up of 14 amino acids. Trimming took 8 bases from V and 0 from J; bases not matched to a gene: 4. From germline, CDR1 is ENHRY and CDR2 SYGVKD. The CDR3: CAISTGYSNQPQHF. The CDR3 region has the DNA TGTGCCATCTCGACAGGGTATAGCAATCAGCCCCAGCATTTT.

The V call is TRBV19, the J call TRBJ2-2, with D tentatively TRBD2 (5 bases). The CDR3 loop spans 15 amino acids. Germline-derived CDR1 and CDR2 are LNHDA and SQIVND (reference sequence). The V and J ends lost 8 bases and 5 bases respectively, with 18 bases between them. The CDR3, as DNA: TGTGCCAGTTACCCGGCCCTCGGGAAAACCGGGGAGCTGTTTTTT. Its protein product is CASYPALGKTGELFF.

This clonotype was seen at least ten times. The chain couples TRBV5-1 to TRBJ2-3; D is unclear. The V gene lost 0 bases and the J gene lost 4 bases, with 3 bases spanning the gap. The CDR3 sequence is 12 residues long. In germline, CDR1 is SGHRS, CDR2 YFSETQ. CDR3 DNA: TGCGCCAGCAGCTTGGAGCCAGATACGCAGTATTTT. Translated: CASSLEPDTQYF.

The chain has TRBV6-5 and TRBJ2-7; 12 bases are shared with TRBD2. Unmatched junction bases numbered 4, after V lost 5 bases and J lost 2 bases. The CDR3 totals 15 residues. The germline V gene encodes CDR1 MNHEY and CDR2 SVGAGI. This chain's CDR3 is CASSTTSGGPYEQYF. The CDR3 DNA reads as TGTGCCAGCAGTACTACTAGCGGGGGGCCCTACGAGCAGTACTTC.

This clonotype was observed a few times. The V gene is TRBV4-3, the J gene TRBJ2-3; 11 bases are a match to TRBD2. This CDR3 spans 14 amino acids. The J segment lost 12 bases and the V segment lost 0 bases, leaving 5 bases of the junction unmatched. Germline CDR1 reads LGHNA; CDR2 reads YSLEER. The CDR3 sequence: CASSQESSGGLQYF. For the CDR3, the DNA is TGCGCCAGCAGCCAAGAGTCTAGCGGGGGGTTACAGTATTTT.

This clonotype was recorded many times. The V gene is TRBV18, the J gene TRBJ2-7; D is unclear. There are 13 residues in the CDR3. Germline lookup yields CDR1 KGHSH and CDR2 LQKENI. Trimming shortened V by 3 bases and J by 5 bases, and 11 bases separated the two germline ends. The CDR3 reads CASSPVGKHEQYV. The CDR3 coding sequence is TGTGCCAGCTCACCGGTGGGGAAGCACGAGCAGTACGTC.

The chain links TRBV7-9 to TRBJ2-2; D unclear. The length of the CDR3 is 15 residues. Trimming pared 0 bases from V and 3 bases from J, leaving 8 bases between. CDR1 SEHNR and CDR2 FQNEAQ come from the germline V gene (reference sequence). In DNA, the CDR3 is TGTGCCAGCAGCTTAGCTGCAGATTACACCGGGGAGCTGTTTTTT. This gives the protein CASSLAADYTGELFF. The full variable domain, its missing parts supplied by reference TRBV7-9 and TRBJ2-2, is DTGVSQNPRHKITKRGQNVTFRCDPISEHNRLYWYRQTLGQGPEFLTYFQNEAQLEKSRLLSDRFSAERPKGSFSTLEIQRTEQGDSAMYLCASSLAADYTGELFFGEGSRLTVL.

This chain links TRBV4-1 with TRBJ1-2, with a possible D match to TRBD1 (6 bases). The CDR3 is made up of 15 amino acids. V was trimmed by 5 bases and J by 0 bases, leaving 13 bases between them. Germline values: CDR1 MGHRA, CDR2 YSYEKL. In DNA form, the CDR3 reads TGCGCCAGCAGCAACCGGGACACCCCTAACTATGGCTACACCTTC. This encodes CASSNRDTPNYGYTF.

In this sample, this clonotype turned up a few times. The chain carries TRBV29-1 and TRBJ1-3; D is possibly TRBD1 (5 bases). V dropped 2 bases and J dropped 1 base, with 15 bases sitting between them. The length of the CDR3 is 16 residues. Germline V gene data show CDR1 as SQVTM and CDR2 as ANQGSEA. CDR3 loop: CSVESTPTGSGNTIYF. In DNA, the CDR3 is TGCAGCGTTGAATCCACACCTACAGGATCTGGAAACACCATATATTTT.

The chain links TRBV6-5 to TRBJ2-1; no reliable D call. The ends were cut back, 5 bases at V and 0 bases at J, with 20 bases in the middle. Germline-derived CDR1 and CDR2 are MNHEY and SVGAGI. This CDR3 is 18 amino acids long. The CDR3 DNA reads TGTGCCAGCAGTCGTTGGGATCCCTCCGGCGGCTCCTACAATGAGCAGTTCTTC. It translates to CASSRWDPSGGSYNEQFF.

CDR3 region: CSARDVGSSYNSPLHF. The DNA of the CDR3 is TGCAGTGCTAGAGATGTGGGGAGCTCCTATAATTCACCCCTCCACTTT. V gene TRBV20-1 combines with J gene TRBJ1-6; D gene ambiguous. V lost 0 bases, J lost 0 bases, and 9 bases lay in between. The CDR3 is 16 residues long. In germline, CDR1 is DFQATT, CDR2 SNEGSKA (reference sequence).

This clonotype was observed many times. This chain connects TRBV20-1 to TRBJ2-6; TRBD1 matches at 10 bases. This CDR3 has 17 amino acids. J gave up 0 bases and V 3 bases, and 5 bases lay outside the gene matches. Per germline, CDR1 DFQATT and CDR2 SNEGSKA (reference sequence). The CDR3 is CSASGQGGFSGANVLTF. The CDR3 nucleotides are TGCAGTGCTAGCGGACAGGGGGGATTCTCTGGGGCCAACGTCCTGACTTTC.

This clonotype was recorded many times. CDR3 sequence: CASSVSPIEKEDYGYTF. DNA for the CDR3: TGTGCCAGCAGCGTATCTCCAATCGAAAAGGAAGACTATGGCTACACCTTC. This chain links TRBV7-9 with TRBJ1-2, with D unclear. The CDR3 runs 17 residues. Deletions cut 5 bases from V and 3 bases from J, with 22 bases between. From germline, CDR1 is SEHNR and CDR2 FQNEAQ (reference sequence).

This clonotype was counted only a few times. The chain is built from TRBV20-1 and TRBJ1-2, with a tentative D call TRBD1 (5 bases). The germline V gene has CDR1 DFQATT and CDR2 SNEGSKA (reference sequence). The CDR3 has 10 residues. Trimming left V 3 bases short and J 9 bases short, with 8 bases between. CDR3 sequence: CSARGDRYTF. In DNA form, the CDR3 reads TGCAGTGCTAGGGGGGATCGCTACACCTTC.

The gene calls are TRBV6-6 and TRBJ2-5, with no clear D. Germline loops: CDR1 MNHNY, CDR2 SVGAGI (reference sequence). CDR3 length: 13 residues. V was pared by 2 bases and J by 0 bases, with 4 bases between. The CDR3 DNA reads TGTGCCAGCAGTTACCTGTACCAAGAGACCCAGTACTTC. Its translation: CASSYLYQETQYF.

There are a few counts of this clonotype. The chain uses TRBV12-3 or TRBV12-4 and TRBJ2-3; no clear D gene. V was cut by 6 bases and J by 5 bases, with 12 bases left in between. The CDR3 runs to 13 residues. This CDR3 is CASRSDSGDTQYF. CDR3 sequence (DNA): TGTGCCAGCAGGAGTGACTCGGGAGATACGCAGTATTTT.

The rearrangement joins TRBV19 to TRBJ2-3; 9 positions agree with TRBD1. The CDR3 is 14 amino acids. The trim removed 6 bases at V and 5 bases at J, leaving 6 bases unmatched. Per the germline V gene, CDR1 is LNHDA and CDR2 is SQIVND (reference sequence). The CDR3: CASSNRGLEDTQYF. The CDR3 DNA is TGTGCCAGTAGCAACAGGGGGCTCGAAGATACGCAGTATTTT. The entire variable domain, with the rest obtained from reference TRBV19 and TRBJ2-3, is as follows: DGGITQSPKYLFRKEGQNVTLSCEQNLNHDAMYWYRQDPGQGLRLIYYSQIVNDFQKGDIAEGYSVSREKKESFPLTVTSAQKNPTAFYLCASSNRGLEDTQYFGPGTRLTVL.

This clonotype turned up a few times. V gene TRBV6-2 or TRBV6-3 combines with J gene TRBJ2-7; D perhaps matches TRBD1 (5 bases). The V and J ends lost 2 bases and 5 bases respectively, with 13 bases between them. The length of the CDR3 is 14 residues. Per germline, CDR1 MNHEY and CDR2 SVGEGT. CDR3 amino acids: CASSYDRIMDEQYF. The CDR3 DNA follows: TGTGCCAGCAGTTACGACAGAATAATGGACGAGCAGTACTTC.

This clonotype was recorded a few times. V usage is TRBV7-3 and J usage is TRBJ2-3; 9 bases fit TRBD2. This CDR3 region has 17 residues. V lost 1 base and J lost 6; bases outside the gene matches: 11. CDR1 is SGHTA and CDR2 is FQGTGA in the germline V gene. The CDR3: CASSLKAGGFAHDTQYF. DNA for the CDR3: TGTGCCAGCAGCTTAAAAGCGGGGGGCTTTGCTCATGATACGCAGTATTTT.

V gene TRBV4-3 combines with J gene TRBJ1-6; D gene uncertain. Germline CDR1 and CDR2: LGHNA and YSLEER. The CDR3 is 16 residues long. Trimming cost V 0 bases and J 14 bases, with 20 bases left between them. Written as DNA, the CDR3 is TGCGCCAGCAGCCAAGATTACCCCATCGAGGAGGAGACCCTCCACTTT. As protein: CASSQDYPIEEETLHF.

This clonotype appeared many times. V and J are TRBV27 and TRBJ1-5; no clear D. Germline V lookup: CDR1 MNHEY, CDR2 SMNVEV (reference sequence). CDR3 length equals 16 residues. V was shortened by 3 bases and J by 3 bases, with 15 bases between the two germline ends. The CDR3 here is CASSFRKGLVNQPQHF. The CDR3 bases are TGTGCCAGCAGTTTTAGGAAGGGTTTGGTCAATCAGCCCCAGCATTTT.

The chain combines TRBV4-1 with TRBJ2-6; D is tentatively TRBD1 or TRBD2 (5 bases each). The CDR3 covers 20 residues. The ends were cut back, 6 bases at V and 3 bases at J, with 27 bases in the middle. The germline CDR1 and CDR2 sequences are MGHRA and YSYEKL. CDR3 bases: TGCGCCAGCAGTATGTTCTGGGGGATTGTCTCCGTGGATGGGGCCAACGTCCTGACTTTC. Its protein is CASSMFWGIVSVDGANVLTF.

The chain combines TRBV15 with TRBJ2-5, with unresolved D. CDR1 and CDR2 from the germline V gene are LNHNV and YYDKDF (reference sequence). The CDR3 has 18 residues. Trimming took off 0 bases at V and 5 bases at J, with 22 bases between the two ends. CDR3 sequence (DNA): TGTGCCACCAGCAGAGATAGAATGGCGGACCCGATTTCGGAGACCCAGTACTTC. It yields the protein CATSRDRMADPISETQYF.

This clonotype occurred many times. CDR3: CASSPGGYGYTF. CDR3 coding DNA: TGTGCCAGCAGCCCGGGGGGCTATGGCTACACCTTC. The genes are TRBV7-9 and TRBJ1-2; D might be TRBD1 (5 bases). Trimming shortened V by 5 bases and J by 4 bases, and 8 bases separated the two germline ends. The CDR3 totals 12 residues. Germline V gene sequence: CDR1 SEHNR, CDR2 FQNEAQ (reference sequence).

The genes are TRBV5-5 and TRBJ2-3, with D tentatively TRBD2 (6 bases). Germline CDR1 SGHKS, CDR2 YYEKEE (reference sequence). The V end was cut by 5 bases, the J end by 4 bases, with 17 bases between. This CDR3 is built from 15 residues. CDR3 loop: CASRAGVFRADTQYF. For the CDR3, the DNA is TGTGCCAGCAGAGCGGGCGTCTTTCGGGCAGATACGCAGTATTTT.